This T cell receptor (beta chain) was sequenced during a study of early T cells in non-severe SARS-CoV-2 infection. MiXCR, run by TCRdb on the 5' RACE reads, gives a single entry per CDR3 protein. The data show tens of thousands of distinct CDR3 sequences, approximately 7.9% seen once. V shed 0 bases, J shed 2 bases, and the junction held 3 bases outside the gene matches. This CDR3 contains 15 residues. The germline V gene has CDR1 MGHRA and CDR2 YSYEKL. This clonotype came up a few times. The material was whole blood, obtained at baseline. This chain connects TRBV4-1 to TRBJ1-2; TRBD1 matches 7 bases. This sequence was found in an adult who was a healthcare worker with PCR-confirmed SARS-CoV-2 infection or an uninfected control (not recorded which). Written as DNA, the CDR3 is TGCGCCAGCAGCCAAGACCCGACAGGGAACTATGGCTACACCTTC. Translation gives CASSQDPTGNYGYTF.